The 17 T cell receptor beta chains reported below all come from one sample, sequenced in a study of T cells after yellow fever vaccination (dated by TCRdb to about 2019). The treatment or condition label, read with the paper, signifies: live attenuated yellow fever vaccine strain. Library creation used 5' RACE. TCRdb shows the sequencer as Illumina HiSeq 2500. TCRdb took the public reads, trimmed them with fastp at Q25, ran MiXCR for clone calling and kept in-frame beta chains. Rows merge per CDR3 protein into single entries with the most common DNA and genes. The sample table holds hundreds of thousands of distinct CDR3 sequences, of which 9% to 15% were seen once. The top ten hold under 15% of the sample. Sequenced material: PBMCs, taken on the day of the yellow fever booster vaccination. These receptor sequences come from a man between 25 and 39 years old who received the YFV17D yellow fever vaccine.

The chain employs TRBV10-3 and TRBJ1-1; D gene ambiguous. V was cut by 8 bases and J by 3 bases, with 13 bases left in between. The germline V gene encodes CDR1 ENHRY and CDR2 SYGVKD. The CDR3 sequence is 13 residues long. As DNA, the CDR3 is TGTGCCATCTCGGGCAGCCAGGACACTGAAGCTTTCTTT. Protein product: CAISGSQDTEAFF.

This clonotype was seen only a few times. The CDR3 DNA sequence: TGCGCCAGCCGCGGGAGCGGGAACGAGCAGTACTTC. This translates into CASRGSGNEQYF. The chain has TRBV5-1 and TRBJ2-7; TRBD2 matches 7 bases. This CDR3 spans 12 amino acids. The germline gives CDR1 SGHRS, CDR2 YFSETQ. The junction had 6 bases not matched to a gene; V was cut back by 7 bases and J by 5 bases.

This rearrangement joins TRBV7-2 to TRBJ2-1, with TRBD2 matching 11 bases. Trimming took 0 bases from V and 0 from J; bases not matched to a gene: 4. Germline CDR1 SGHTA, CDR2 FQGNSA. There are 18 residues in the CDR3. CDR3 sequence: CASSLAGTSGSSYNEQFF. The CDR3, as DNA: TGTGCCAGCAGCTTAGCTGGAACTAGCGGGAGCTCCTACAATGAGCAGTTCTTC. Looking up the rest from reference TRBV7-2 and TRBJ2-1 gives the full variable domain: GAGVSQSPSNKVTEKGKDVELRCDPISGHTALYWYRQSLGQGLEFLIYFQGNSAPDKSGLPSDRFSAERTGGSVSTLTIQRTQQEDSAVYLCASSLAGTSGSSYNEQFFGPGTRLTVL.

This clonotype was seen repeatedly, ten times or more. V is TRBV20-1 and J is TRBJ2-3; no firm D call. The CDR3 consists of 13 residues. Germline CDR1 reads DFQATT; CDR2 reads SNEGSKA (reference sequence). Trimming cost V 1 base and J 6 bases, with 11 bases left between them. CDR3 amino acids: CSARASVSDTQYF. CDR3 in DNA: TGCAGTGCTAGAGCCTCCGTCTCTGATACGCAGTATTTT.

This clonotype was observed a few times. The chain combines TRBV12-3 or TRBV12-4 with TRBJ2-7; 7 bases agree with TRBD1. The CDR3 runs to 13 residues. With V trimmed by 4 bases and J by 7 bases, 7 bases remained unmatched. The CDR3 loop reads CASSYGPTGEQYF. CDR3 sequence (DNA): TGTGCCAGCAGTTACGGGCCGACAGGGGAGCAGTACTTC.

This clonotype was recorded many times. The rearrangement uses TRBV6-1 and TRBJ2-2; 8 positions agree with TRBD2. The CDR3 loop spans 15 amino acids. Looked up from germline, CDR1 is MNHNS and CDR2 is SASEGT. Trimming took 5 bases from V and 4 from J; bases not matched to a gene: 6. CDR3 residues: CASSPGRVATGELFF. As DNA, the CDR3 is TGTGCCAGCAGTCCCGGGAGGGTCGCCACCGGGGAGCTGTTTTTT.

This clonotype was found a few times. The rearrangement links TRBV9 to TRBJ2-5; 8 bases fit TRBD1. Trimming removed 0 bases from V and 5 bases from J; junction bases left unmatched: 12. Germline CDR1 is SGDLS and CDR2 is YYNGEE. The CDR3 is 17 residues long. CDR3 region: CASSVGYRGSVEETQYF. Written as DNA, the CDR3 is TGTGCCAGCAGCGTAGGATACAGGGGGTCCGTCGAGGAGACCCAGTACTTC.

The V call is TRBV4-3, the J call TRBJ2-1, with TRBD2 matching over 8 bases. Germline CDR1 is LGHNA and CDR2 is YSLEER. V shed 0 bases and J 9 bases; nucleotides not matched to a gene: 13. The CDR3 contains 17 residues. CDR3 in amino acids: CASSQDLASGRKGEQFF. In DNA form, the CDR3 reads TGCGCCAGCAGCCAAGACCTCGCGAGCGGGAGAAAGGGTGAGCAGTTCTTC.

This clonotype was observed a few times. The chain is built from TRBV30 and TRBJ1-4, with D possibly TRBD1 on 6 matching bases. The germline gives CDR1 GTSNPN, CDR2 SVGIG (reference sequence). The CDR3 length is 14 residues. Trimming took off 0 bases at V and 10 bases at J, with 15 bases between the two ends. This CDR3 reads CAWSVQGGIGKLFF. The DNA of the CDR3 is TGTGCCTGGAGTGTCCAAGGGGGAATCGGAAAACTGTTTTTT.

Ten or more counts support this clonotype. The germline gene is not matched at one end of the junction; a read error may be the cause. This chain uses TRBV4-3 with TRBJ2-7, with D perhaps TRBD1 or TRBD2 (5 bases each). The CDR3 is 14 amino acids. Germline CDR1 is LGHNA and CDR2 is YSLEER. For the CDR3, the DNA is TGCGCCAGCAGCCGAGGGGACGGTAAATACGAACAGTACTTC. It specifies CASSRGDGKYEQYF.

This clonotype was observed a few times. Here the CDR3 DNA reads TGTGCCAGCAGCGTAGGGCCAGACTGGACCTACGAGCAGTACTTC. Protein sequence: CASSVGPDWTYEQYF. The chain has TRBV9 and TRBJ2-7, with D hard to call. Between the trimmed V and J ends, which lost 0 bases and 2 bases, there was a span of 12 bases. The CDR3 extends over 15 amino acids. Germline CDR1 is SGDLS and CDR2 is YYNGEE.

CDR3 coding DNA: TGTGCCTGGAGTCCCAGCTCCTACAATGAGCAGTTCTTC. It yields the protein CAWSPSSYNEQFF. The chain carries TRBV30 and TRBJ2-1, with no clear D. The CDR3 is made up of 13 amino acids. The V end lost 2 bases, the J end lost 0 bases, and 5 bases lay between the germline ends. The germline gives CDR1 GTSNPN, CDR2 SVGIG (reference sequence).

The V call is TRBV7-2, the J call TRBJ2-7, with 8 nucleotides matching TRBD2. This CDR3 comprises 15 residues. Germline CDR1 reads SGHTA; CDR2 reads FQGNSA. The trim removed 1 base at V and 6 bases at J, leaving 8 bases unmatched. The CDR3 sequence is CASSLEGLGSSEQYF. The CDR3 region has the DNA TGTGCCAGCAGCTTAGAGGGACTAGGCTCTTCCGAGCAGTACTTC.

The genes are TRBV18 and TRBJ2-2; weak D call: TRBD2 (5 bases). CDR3 length: 16 amino acids. V shed 0 bases and J shed 4 bases, with 12 bases lying between them. CDR1 KGHSH and CDR2 LQKENI come from the germline V gene. CDR3 coding DNA: TGTGCCAGCTCACCACCGGAGAGGGTGGGCACCGGGGAGCTGTTTTTT. Translating it yields CASSPPERVGTGELFF.

This clonotype was detected only a few times. The chain joins TRBV11-2 to TRBJ2-5; D might be TRBD2 (5 bases). In germline, CDR1 is SGHAT, CDR2 FQNNGV. Trimming pared 2 bases from V and 5 bases from J, leaving 12 bases between. The CDR3 runs 14 residues. CDR3 loop: CASSLRGMEETQYF. CDR3 nucleotide sequence: TGTGCCAGCAGCTTAAGAGGGATGGAGGAGACCCAGTACTTC.

This clonotype was detected ten times or more. The chain has TRBV20-1 and TRBJ1-1; possible D gene TRBD1, 6 bases. The germline V gene has CDR1 DFQATT and CDR2 SNEGSKA (reference sequence). The CDR3 length is 15 residues. V was shortened by 4 bases and J by 1 base, with 16 bases between the two germline ends. CDR3 in amino acids: CSATYFDRWNTEAFF. CDR3 DNA: TGCAGTGCTACCTACTTCGACAGGTGGAACACTGAAGCTTTCTTT.

This clonotype turned up a few times. J is TRBJ2-4 and V is TRBV6-1; tentative D call: TRBD1 (5 bases). The CDR3 runs to 13 residues. In germline, CDR1 is MNHNS, CDR2 SASEGT. V lost 7 bases to trimming and J lost 8 bases, with 15 bases between them. CDR3 nucleotides: TGTGCCAGCAAGGACACCGCTTTCCACATTCAGTACTTC. Protein sequence: CASKDTAFHIQYF.